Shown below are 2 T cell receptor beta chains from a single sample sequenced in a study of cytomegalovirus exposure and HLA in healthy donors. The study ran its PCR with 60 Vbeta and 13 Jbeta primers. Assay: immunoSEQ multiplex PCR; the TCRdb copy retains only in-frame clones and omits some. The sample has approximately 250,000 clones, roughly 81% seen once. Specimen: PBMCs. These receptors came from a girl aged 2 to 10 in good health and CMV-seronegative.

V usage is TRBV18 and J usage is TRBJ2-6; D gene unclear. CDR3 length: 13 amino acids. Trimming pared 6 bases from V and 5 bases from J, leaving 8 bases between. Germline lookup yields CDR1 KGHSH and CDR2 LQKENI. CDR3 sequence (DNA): TGTGCCAGCTCCTCGTCTAGGGCCAACGTCCTGACTTTC. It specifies CASSSSRANVLTF. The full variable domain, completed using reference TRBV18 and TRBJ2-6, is NAGVMQNPRHLVRRRGQEARLRCSPMKGHSHVYWYRQLPEEGLKFMVYLQKENIIDESGMPKERFSAEFPKEGPSILRIQQVVRGDSAAYFCASSSSRANVLTFGAGSRLTVL.

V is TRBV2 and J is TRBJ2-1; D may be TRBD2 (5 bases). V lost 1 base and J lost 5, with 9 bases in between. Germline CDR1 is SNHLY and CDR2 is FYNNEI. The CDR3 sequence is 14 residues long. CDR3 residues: CASSEERTNNEQFF. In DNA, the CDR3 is TGTGCCAGCAGTGAAGAGCGGACCAACAATGAGCAGTTCTTC.